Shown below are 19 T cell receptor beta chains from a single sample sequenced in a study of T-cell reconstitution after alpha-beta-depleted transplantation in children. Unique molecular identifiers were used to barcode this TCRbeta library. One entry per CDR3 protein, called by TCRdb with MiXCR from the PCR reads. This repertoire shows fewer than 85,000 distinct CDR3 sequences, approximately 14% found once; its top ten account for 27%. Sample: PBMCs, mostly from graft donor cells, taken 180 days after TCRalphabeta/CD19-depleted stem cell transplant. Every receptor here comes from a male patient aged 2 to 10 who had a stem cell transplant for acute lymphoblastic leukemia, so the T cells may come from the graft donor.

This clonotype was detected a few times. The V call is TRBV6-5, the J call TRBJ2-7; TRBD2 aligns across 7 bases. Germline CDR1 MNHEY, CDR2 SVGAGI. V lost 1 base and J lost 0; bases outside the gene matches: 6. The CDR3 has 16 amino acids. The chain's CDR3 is CASSYYHPGGSYEQYF. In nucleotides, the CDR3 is TGTGCCAGCAGTTACTACCACCCGGGAGGCTCCTACGAGCAGTACTTC.

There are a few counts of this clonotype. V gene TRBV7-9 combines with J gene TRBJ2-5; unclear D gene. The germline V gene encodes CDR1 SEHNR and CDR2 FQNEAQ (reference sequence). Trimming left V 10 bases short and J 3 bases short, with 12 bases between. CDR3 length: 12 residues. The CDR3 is CATYHPKETQYF. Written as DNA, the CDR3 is TGTGCCACTTATCACCCGAAAGAGACCCAGTACTTC.

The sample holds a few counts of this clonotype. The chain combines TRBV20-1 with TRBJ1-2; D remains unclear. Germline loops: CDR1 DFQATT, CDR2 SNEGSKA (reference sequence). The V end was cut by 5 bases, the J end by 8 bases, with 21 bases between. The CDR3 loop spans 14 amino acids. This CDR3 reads CSALLQLSLRGYTF. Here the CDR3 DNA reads TGCAGTGCTCTATTACAGCTCTCCCTGAGGGGCTACACCTTC.

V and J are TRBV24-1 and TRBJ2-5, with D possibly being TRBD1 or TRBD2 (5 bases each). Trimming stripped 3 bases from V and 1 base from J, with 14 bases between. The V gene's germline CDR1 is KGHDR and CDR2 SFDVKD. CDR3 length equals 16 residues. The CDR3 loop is CATSDNTGRTQETQYF. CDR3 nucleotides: TGTGCCACCAGTGATAACACGGGACGCACCCAAGAGACCCAGTACTTC.

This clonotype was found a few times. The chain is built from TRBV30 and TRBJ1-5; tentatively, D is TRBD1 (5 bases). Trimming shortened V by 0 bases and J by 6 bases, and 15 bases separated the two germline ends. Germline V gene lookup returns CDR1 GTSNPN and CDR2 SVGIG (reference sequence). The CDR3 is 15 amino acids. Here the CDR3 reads CAWSVRSTAIQPQHF. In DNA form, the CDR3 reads TGTGCCTGGAGTGTACGGTCGACAGCGATTCAGCCCCAGCATTTT.

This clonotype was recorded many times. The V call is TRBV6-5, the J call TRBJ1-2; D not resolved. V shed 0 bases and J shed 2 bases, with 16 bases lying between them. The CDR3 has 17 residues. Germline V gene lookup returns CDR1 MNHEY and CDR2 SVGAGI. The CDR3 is CASSYSRRRYRNYGYTF. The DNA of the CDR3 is TGTGCCAGCAGTTACTCGCGTCGAAGGTACCGCAACTATGGCTACACCTTC.

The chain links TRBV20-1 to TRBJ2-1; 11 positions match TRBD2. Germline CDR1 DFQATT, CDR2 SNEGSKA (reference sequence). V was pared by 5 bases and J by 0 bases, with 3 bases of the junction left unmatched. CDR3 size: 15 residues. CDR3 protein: CSAYLAGGSYNEQFF. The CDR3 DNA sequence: TGCAGTGCTTATCTAGCGGGGGGCTCCTACAATGAGCAGTTCTTC.

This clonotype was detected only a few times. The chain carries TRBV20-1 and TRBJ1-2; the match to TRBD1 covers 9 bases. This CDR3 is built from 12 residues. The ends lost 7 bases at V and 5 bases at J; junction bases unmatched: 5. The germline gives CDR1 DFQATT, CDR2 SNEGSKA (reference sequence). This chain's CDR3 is CSVSGQGYGYTF. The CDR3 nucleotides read TGCAGTGTTTCGGGACAGGGTTATGGCTACACCTTC.

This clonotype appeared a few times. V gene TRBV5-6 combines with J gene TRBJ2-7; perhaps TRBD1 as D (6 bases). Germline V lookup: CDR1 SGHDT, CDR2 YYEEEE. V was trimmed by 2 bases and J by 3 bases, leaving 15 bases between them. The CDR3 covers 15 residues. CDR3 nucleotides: TGTGCCAGCAGCTTCACGGGGCAGGGGAACTACGAGCAGTACTTC. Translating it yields CASSFTGQGNYEQYF. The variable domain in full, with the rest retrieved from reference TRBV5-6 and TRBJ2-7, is DAGVTQSPTHLIKTRGQQVTLRCSPKSGHDTVSWYQQALGQGPQFIFQYYEEEERQRGNFPDRFSGHQFPNYSSELNVNALLLGDSALYLCASSFTGQGNYEQYFGPGTRLTVT.

The CDR3 DNA follows: TGCGCCAGCAAAGCGGGGCCCTCCAATGAGCAGTTCTTC. Its protein product is CASKAGPSNEQFF. The gene calls are TRBV5-1 and TRBJ2-1; 7 bases fit TRBD2. Trimming at V came to 6 bases and at J to 6 bases, leaving 6 bases not matched to a gene. The length of the CDR3 is 13 residues. Germline-derived CDR1 and CDR2 are SGHRS and YFSETQ. Full variable domain (outside the CDR3, taken from reference TRBV5-1 and TRBJ2-1): KAGVTQTPRYLIKTRGQQVTLSCSPISGHRSVSWYQQTPGQGLQFLFEYFSETQRNKGNFPGRFSGRQFSNSRSEMNVSTLELGDSALYLCASKAGPSNEQFFGPGTRLTVL.

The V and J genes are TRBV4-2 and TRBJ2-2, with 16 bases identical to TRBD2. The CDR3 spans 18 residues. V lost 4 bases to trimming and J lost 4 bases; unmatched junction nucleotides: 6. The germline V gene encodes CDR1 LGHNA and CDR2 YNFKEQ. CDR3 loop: CASSPGTSGGAGTGELFF. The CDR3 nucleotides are TGTGCCAGCAGCCCAGGGACTAGCGGGGGGGCCGGCACCGGGGAGCTGTTTTTT.

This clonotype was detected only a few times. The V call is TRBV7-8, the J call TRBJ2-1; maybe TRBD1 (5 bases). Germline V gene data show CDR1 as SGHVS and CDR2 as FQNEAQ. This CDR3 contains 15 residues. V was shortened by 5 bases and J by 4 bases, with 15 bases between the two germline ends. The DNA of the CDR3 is TGTGCCAGCAGCCTGATAAGGGGCCGTTACAATGAGCAGTTCTTC. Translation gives CASSLIRGRYNEQFF.

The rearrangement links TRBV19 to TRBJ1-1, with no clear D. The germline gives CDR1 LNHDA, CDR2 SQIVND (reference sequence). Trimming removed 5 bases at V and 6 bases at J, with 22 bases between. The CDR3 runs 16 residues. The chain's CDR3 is CASSPNPLSGEAEAFF. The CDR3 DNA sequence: TGTGCCAGTAGTCCTAATCCACTCAGCGGGGAGGCTGAAGCTTTCTTT.

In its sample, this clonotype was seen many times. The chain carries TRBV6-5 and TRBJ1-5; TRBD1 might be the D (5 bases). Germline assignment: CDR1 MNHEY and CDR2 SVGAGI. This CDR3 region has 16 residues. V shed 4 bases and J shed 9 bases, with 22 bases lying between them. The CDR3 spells CASSSFSGTVNGPQHF. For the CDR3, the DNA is TGTGCCAGCAGTTCGTTTTCCGGGACCGTCAATGGGCCCCAGCATTTT.

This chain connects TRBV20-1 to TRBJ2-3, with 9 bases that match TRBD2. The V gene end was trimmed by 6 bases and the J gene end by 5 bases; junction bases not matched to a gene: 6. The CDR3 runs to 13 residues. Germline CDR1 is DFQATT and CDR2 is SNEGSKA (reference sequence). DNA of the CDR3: TGCAGTGCCGTAGGTAGCGGGAGAGATACGCAGTATTTT. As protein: CSAVGSGRDTQYF.

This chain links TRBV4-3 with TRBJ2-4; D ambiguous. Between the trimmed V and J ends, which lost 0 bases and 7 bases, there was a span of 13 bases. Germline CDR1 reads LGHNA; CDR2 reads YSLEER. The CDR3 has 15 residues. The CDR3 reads CASSQERSNGNIQYF. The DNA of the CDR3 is TGCGCCAGCAGCCAAGAACGGAGTAATGGGAACATTCAGTACTTC.

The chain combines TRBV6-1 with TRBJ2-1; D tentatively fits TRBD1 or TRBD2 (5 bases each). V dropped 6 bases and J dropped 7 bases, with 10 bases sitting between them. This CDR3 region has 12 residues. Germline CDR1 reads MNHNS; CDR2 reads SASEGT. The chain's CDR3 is CASSAWGNEQFF. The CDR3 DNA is TGTGCCAGCAGCGCTTGGGGGAATGAGCAGTTCTTC.

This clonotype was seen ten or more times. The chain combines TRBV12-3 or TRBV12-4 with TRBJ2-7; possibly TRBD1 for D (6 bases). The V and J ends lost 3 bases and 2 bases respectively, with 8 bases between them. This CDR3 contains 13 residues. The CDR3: CASSFQGPYEQYF. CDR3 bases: TGTGCCAGCAGTTTCCAGGGGCCCTACGAGCAGTACTTC.

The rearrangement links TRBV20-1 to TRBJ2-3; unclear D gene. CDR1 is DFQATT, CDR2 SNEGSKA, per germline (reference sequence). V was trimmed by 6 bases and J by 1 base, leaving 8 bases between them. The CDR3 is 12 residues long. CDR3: CSAHTGTDTQYF. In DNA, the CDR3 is TGCAGTGCCCATACAGGCACAGATACGCAGTATTTT.